The 28 T cell receptor beta chains in this list originate from one sample, sequenced in a study of T cells in Graves' hyperthyroidism and ophthalmopathy. The CDR3 regions of TCR beta were amplified from RNA transcripts. During a first-round RT-PCR of the TCR CDR3, the HTBI primer set was used. TCRdb re-called the multiplex PCR reads with MiXCR, one entry per CDR3 protein. The data contain about 740,000 distinct CDR3 sequences, around 13% of them singletons. Material for sequencing was blood. These receptors originate from a woman aged 18-30 years with Graves' hyperthyroidism.

This clonotype was detected ten times or more. Here the CDR3 reads CASRIRGLQETQYF. CDR3 coding DNA: TGTGCCAGCAGGATCAGGGGGCTGCAAGAGACCCAGTACTTC. V gene TRBV2 combines with J gene TRBJ2-5; 8 bases line up with TRBD1. In germline, CDR1 is SNHLY, CDR2 FYNNEI. J lost 2 bases, V lost 6 bases, and 5 bases had no gene match. The CDR3 loop spans 14 amino acids.

The sample holds a few counts of this clonotype. The chain carries TRBV6-2 or TRBV6-3 and TRBJ2-1; 11 bases are a match to TRBD2. The ends lost 6 bases at V and 10 bases at J; junction bases unmatched: 11. CDR1 is MNHEY, CDR2 SVGEGT, per germline. The CDR3 length is 15 residues. In DNA form, the CDR3 reads TGTGCCAGCAGCCGTAGCGGGAGGGCCGACGGGGAGCAGTTCTTC. Its protein is CASSRSGRADGEQFF.

The chain couples TRBV7-9 to TRBJ2-5; a possible D gene is TRBD1 (5 bases). V was clipped by 4 bases and J by 1 base, with 16 bases between them. Germline lookup yields CDR1 SEHNR and CDR2 FQNEAQ (reference sequence). The CDR3 extends over 16 amino acids. As DNA, the CDR3 is TGTGCCAGCAGCTCCCCCGAGACAGTACTCCAAGAGACCCAGTACTTC. Translation: CASSSPETVLQETQYF.

This chain joins TRBV25-1 and TRBJ2-7; D ambiguous. Trimming left V 3 bases short and J 3 bases short, with 9 bases between. The CDR3 totals 13 residues. The germline V gene encodes CDR1 MGHDK and CDR2 SYGVNS. Written as DNA, the CDR3 is TGTGCCAGCAGTGATTCGACCTACTACGAGCAGTACTTC. Its protein is CASSDSTYYEQYF.

This clonotype was seen repeatedly, ten times or more. V and J are TRBV20-1 and TRBJ2-7; 8 bases match TRBD1. There are 14 residues in the CDR3. The germline V gene encodes CDR1 DFQATT and CDR2 SNEGSKA (reference sequence). Trimming took 2 bases from V and 3 from J; bases not matched to a gene: 6. The CDR3 DNA reads TGCAGTGCTAGAAGCTACAGGGGGAGCTACGAGCAGTACTTC. Amino acids: CSARSYRGSYEQYF.

This clonotype was seen only a few times. The chain carries TRBV19 and TRBJ2-1; possibly TRBD1 for D (5 bases). This CDR3 is built from 15 residues. Trimming took off 7 bases at V and 3 bases at J, with 16 bases between the two ends. Germline CDR1 and CDR2: LNHDA and SQIVND (reference sequence). For the CDR3, the DNA is TGTGCCAGTACCTATCAGGGATGGTACTACAATGAGCAGTTCTTC. Protein product: CASTYQGWYYNEQFF.

The V and J genes are TRBV7-9 and TRBJ1-3; D is unclear. The V gene lost 5 bases and the J gene lost 0 bases, with 14 bases spanning the gap. This CDR3 region has 16 residues. Germline V CDR1 and CDR2: SEHNR, FQNEAQ (reference sequence). CDR3 sequence: CASSPDRLGSGNTIYF. The CDR3 DNA reads TGTGCCAGCAGCCCGGACCGATTAGGCTCTGGAAACACCATATATTTT.

The gene calls are TRBV5-1 and TRBJ2-2; 7 nucleotides align to TRBD1. The CDR3 has 15 amino acids. The V and J ends lost 6 bases and 3 bases, in that order; junction bases with no gene match: 8. The V gene's germline CDR1 is SGHRS and CDR2 YFSETQ. Here the CDR3 DNA reads TGCGCCAGCACCAAGGAGACAGGGTACACCGGGGAGCTGTTTTTT. Its protein is CASTKETGYTGELFF.

This clonotype was seen many times. J is TRBJ2-7 and V is TRBV2; TRBD1 might be the D (5 bases). The ends were cut back, 6 bases at V and 5 bases at J, with 14 bases in the middle. The CDR3 length is 13 residues. Germline V gene data show CDR1 as SNHLY and CDR2 as FYNNEI. DNA for the CDR3: TGTGCCAGCAGCCTACAAGGGGTCCACGAGCAGTACTTC. As protein: CASSLQGVHEQYF.

The sample holds many counts of this clonotype. This chain links TRBV12-3 or TRBV12-4 with TRBJ2-1; perhaps D is TRBD1 or TRBD2 (5 bases each). V was cut by 7 bases and J by 0 bases, with 13 bases left in between. The CDR3 is 15 amino acids. CDR3 sequence (DNA): TGTGCCAGCACCAAAGAGGGGATCTCCTACAATGAGCAGTTCTTC. Translated, it gives CASTKEGISYNEQFF.

The table lists this clonotype with many counts. The chain recombines TRBV28 with TRBJ1-5; the D is unclear. The germline CDR1 and CDR2 sequences are MDHEN and SYDVKM. V was pared by 6 bases and J by 0 bases, with 9 bases between. The CDR3 sequence is 14 residues long. The CDR3 nucleotides read TGTGCCAGCAGGACACCCTATAGCAATCAGCCCCAGCATTTT. It yields the protein CASRTPYSNQPQHF.

This clonotype was observed many times. This rearrangement joins TRBV2 to TRBJ2-7; D uncertain. Trimming took off 5 bases at V and 2 bases at J, with 7 bases between the two ends. Germline V gene data show CDR1 as SNHLY and CDR2 as FYNNEI. The CDR3 is 12 residues long. CDR3 in DNA: TGTGCCAGCAGTTGGGGTCCCTACGAGCAGTACTTC. The encoded protein is CASSWGPYEQYF.

V gene TRBV11-2 combines with J gene TRBJ2-1; TRBD2 agrees at 10 bases. This CDR3 contains 16 residues. The V segment lost 1 base and the J segment 7 bases; nucleotides outside the gene matches: 7. Per germline, CDR1 SGHAT and CDR2 FQNNGV. CDR3 nucleotide sequence: TGTGCCAGCAGCTTAGTATTCCTAGCGGGAGCAAATGAGCAGTTCTTC. It yields the protein CASSLVFLAGANEQFF.

The chain uses TRBV7-6 and TRBJ2-1, with no clear D. The V gene's germline CDR1 is SGHVS and CDR2 FNYEAQ. The germline V and J ends were trimmed by 3 bases and 5 bases, with 14 bases remaining between them. CDR3 size: 15 residues. This chain's CDR3 is CASSFGPSLNNEQFF. In DNA, the CDR3 is TGTGCCAGCAGCTTCGGACCGTCTCTAAACAATGAGCAGTTCTTC. Complete variable domain (other parts from reference TRBV7-6 and TRBJ2-1): GAGVSQSPRYKVTKRGQDVALRCDPISGHVSLYWYRQALGQGPEFLTYFNYEAQQDKSGLPNDRFSAERPEGSISTLTIQRTEQRDSAMYRCASSFGPSLNNEQFFGPGTRLTVL.

This clonotype was detected once. The chain has TRBV3-1 and TRBJ2-1, with D perhaps matching TRBD1 (5 bases). This CDR3 has 15 residues. V was pared by 6 bases and J by 0 bases, with 12 bases between. Per the germline V gene, CDR1 is LGHDT and CDR2 is YNNKEL (reference sequence). CDR3 bases: TGTGCCAGCAGTCAGGACATCAACTCCTACAATGAGCAGTTCTTC. Residues: CASSQDINSYNEQFF.

This sequence joins TRBV6-1 and TRBJ2-7; no firm D call. V lost 7 bases, J lost 5 bases, and 21 bases lay in between. In germline, CDR1 is MNHNS, CDR2 SASEGT. This CDR3 is built from 15 residues. The chain's CDR3 is CASNNPGLRQDEQYF. The DNA of the CDR3 is TGTGCCAGCAACAATCCGGGTCTTCGGCAAGACGAGCAGTACTTC.

This clonotype was observed a handful of times. The V and J genes are TRBV10-3 and TRBJ2-7; no clear D gene. The length of the CDR3 is 11 residues. The germline CDR1 and CDR2 sequences are ENHRY and SYGVKD. Between the trimmed V and J ends, which lost 2 bases and 6 bases, there was a span of 5 bases. CDR3 in DNA: TGTGCCATCAGTGAGGGTTCCGAGCAGTACTTC. Translating gives CAISEGSEQYF.

This chain connects TRBV6-1 to TRBJ1-4; D gene ambiguous. Trimming removed 4 bases from V and 6 bases from J, with 9 bases in between. CDR1 and CDR2 from the germline V gene are MNHNS and SASEGT. The CDR3 loop spans 13 amino acids. The CDR3 here is CASSVGLYEKLFF. The CDR3 bases are TGTGCCAGCAGTGTTGGCCTTTATGAAAAACTGTTTTTT.

The chain carries TRBV29-1 and TRBJ2-1; perhaps D is TRBD1 or TRBD2 (5 bases each). CDR1 and CDR2 (germline): SQVTM, ANQGSEA. CDR3 size: 13 residues. V lost 8 bases and J lost 0, with 11 bases in between. Here the CDR3 reads CSWGTSSYNEQFF. CDR3 DNA: TGCAGCTGGGGCACTAGCTCCTACAATGAGCAGTTCTTC.

Concerning this clonotype itself: This may come from a read error, since a much larger clone is one base off. The chain carries TRBV3-1 and TRBJ2-7; TRBD1 might be the D (5 bases). From germline, CDR1 is LGHDT and CDR2 YNNKEL (reference sequence). The CDR3 covers 15 residues. The V and J ends lost 7 bases and 3 bases respectively, with 19 bases between them. CDR3 amino acids: CASTSFRAGIYEQYF. The DNA of the CDR3 is TGTGCCAGCACCTCCTTTAGGGCAGGGATCTACGAGCAGTACTTC.

In this sample, this clonotype turned up many times. J is TRBJ2-2 and V is TRBV18, with no clear D. Germline V gives CDR1 KGHSH, CDR2 LQKENI. V lost 2 bases to trimming and J lost 7 bases, with 11 bases between them. The CDR3 extends over 14 amino acids. The CDR3 reads CASSPARSGGELFF. CDR3 coding DNA: TGTGCCAGCTCACCAGCTCGATCCGGCGGGGAGCTGTTTTTT.

V gene TRBV20-1 combines with J gene TRBJ2-1; D gene unclear. There are 15 residues in the CDR3. CDR1 and CDR2 from the germline V gene are DFQATT and SNEGSKA (reference sequence). Trimming cost V 1 base and J 3 bases, with 13 bases left between them. The CDR3 nucleotides are TGCAGTGCTAGAGCCCTAGGAAATCTCTACAATGAGCAGTTCTTC. As protein: CSARALGNLYNEQFF.

This clonotype was recorded a few times. The chain joins TRBV11-3 to TRBJ2-7; the D gene is possibly TRBD2 (5 bases). The CDR3 has 16 amino acids. The germline gives CDR1 SGHNT, CDR2 YENEEA. With 0 bases removed from V and 6 bases from J, the gap between germline ends came to 18 bases. The CDR3 reads CASSLDLLGVGPEQYF. For the CDR3, the DNA is TGTGCCAGCAGCTTAGATCTACTGGGAGTCGGTCCCGAGCAGTACTTC. The entire variable domain, with the rest obtained from reference TRBV11-3 and TRBJ2-7, is as follows: EAGVVQSPRYKIIEKKQPVAFWCNPISGHNTLYWYLQNLGQGPELLIRYENEEAVDDSQLPKDRFSAERLKGVDSTLKIQPAELGDSAVYLCASSLDLLGVGPEQYFGPGTRLTVT.

This clonotype occurred many times. The chain carries TRBV6-5 and TRBJ1-6; 7 positions match TRBD1. V gave up 2 bases and J gave up 7 bases; unmatched junction bases: 11. CDR3 length: 17 residues. Germline V gives CDR1 MNHEY, CDR2 SVGAGI. CDR3 region: CASSYAPGQTRNSPLHF. In DNA form, the CDR3 reads TGTGCCAGCAGTTACGCACCGGGACAGACAAGGAATTCACCCCTCCACTTT.

This clonotype was seen many times. The chain's CDR3 is CASRGQGSDEQYF. In nucleotides, the CDR3 is TGTGCCAGCCGCGGACAGGGGAGCGACGAGCAGTACTTC. V gene TRBV6-1 combines with J gene TRBJ2-7; 9 bases are shared with TRBD1. J was trimmed by 5 bases and V by 8 bases; bases with no gene match: 7. CDR1 is MNHNS and CDR2 is SASEGT in the germline V gene. This CDR3 is built from 13 residues.

The table lists this clonotype with a few counts. The chain combines TRBV12-3 or TRBV12-4 with TRBJ2-4, with 8 bases that match TRBD2. The junction had 6 bases not matched to a gene; V was cut back by 5 bases and J by 9 bases. The CDR3 is made up of 13 amino acids. For the CDR3, the DNA is TGTGCCAGCAGTATGACTAGCGACGGCATTCAGTACTTC. This sequence encodes CASSMTSDGIQYF.

The J gene is TRBJ2-5, the V gene TRBV18; possibly TRBD2 for D (6 bases). V was clipped by 5 bases and J by 3 bases, with 13 bases between them. Per the germline V gene, CDR1 is KGHSH and CDR2 is LQKENI. This CDR3 contains 14 residues. CDR3 amino acids: CASSKYGLKETQYF. CDR3 coding DNA: TGTGCCAGCTCAAAGTATGGACTAAAAGAGACCCAGTACTTC.

A few counts support this clonotype. The chain is built from TRBV28 and TRBJ2-1; 10 bases are a match to TRBD1. CDR3 length: 15 amino acids. Germline V gene sequence: CDR1 MDHEN, CDR2 SYDVKM. The V and J ends lost 6 bases and 0 bases, in that order; junction bases with no gene match: 2. The CDR3 nucleotides read TGTGCCAGCAGGGGACAGGGGCGCTCCTACAATGAGCAGTTCTTC. This encodes CASRGQGRSYNEQFF. The full variable domain, its missing parts supplied by reference TRBV28 and TRBJ2-1, is DVKVTQSSRYLVKRTGEKVFLECVQDMDHENMFWYRQDPGLGLRLIYFSYDVKMKEKGDIPEGYSVSREKKERFSLILESASTNQTSMYLCASRGQGRSYNEQFFGPGTRLTVL.